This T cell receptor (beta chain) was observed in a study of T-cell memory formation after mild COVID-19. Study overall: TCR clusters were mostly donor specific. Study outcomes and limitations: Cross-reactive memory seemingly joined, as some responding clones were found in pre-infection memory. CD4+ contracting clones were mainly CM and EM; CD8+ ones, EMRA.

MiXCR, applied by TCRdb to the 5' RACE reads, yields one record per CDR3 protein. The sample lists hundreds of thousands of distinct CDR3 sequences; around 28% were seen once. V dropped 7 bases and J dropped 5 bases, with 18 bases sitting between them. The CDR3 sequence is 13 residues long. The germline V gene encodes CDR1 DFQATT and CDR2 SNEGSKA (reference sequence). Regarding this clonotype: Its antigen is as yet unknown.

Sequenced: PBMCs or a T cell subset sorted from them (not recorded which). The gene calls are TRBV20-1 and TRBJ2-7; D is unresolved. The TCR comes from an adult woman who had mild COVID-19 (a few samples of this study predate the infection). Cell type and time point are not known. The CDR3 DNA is TGCAGTGTGCCTGGAGAAGGGAAGAACGAGCAGTACTTC. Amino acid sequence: CSVPGEGKNEQYF.